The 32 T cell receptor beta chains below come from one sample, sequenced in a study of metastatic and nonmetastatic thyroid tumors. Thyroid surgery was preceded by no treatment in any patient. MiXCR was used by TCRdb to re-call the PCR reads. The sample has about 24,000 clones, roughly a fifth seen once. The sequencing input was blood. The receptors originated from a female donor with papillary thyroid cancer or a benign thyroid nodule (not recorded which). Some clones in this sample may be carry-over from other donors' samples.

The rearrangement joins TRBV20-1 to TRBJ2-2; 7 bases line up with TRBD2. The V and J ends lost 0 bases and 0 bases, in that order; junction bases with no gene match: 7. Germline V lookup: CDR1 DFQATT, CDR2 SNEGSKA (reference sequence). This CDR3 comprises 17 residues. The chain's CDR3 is CSARDSERGPNTGELFF. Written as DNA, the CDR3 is TGCAGTGCTAGAGATTCGGAGCGGGGCCCGAACACCGGGGAGCTGTTTTTT.

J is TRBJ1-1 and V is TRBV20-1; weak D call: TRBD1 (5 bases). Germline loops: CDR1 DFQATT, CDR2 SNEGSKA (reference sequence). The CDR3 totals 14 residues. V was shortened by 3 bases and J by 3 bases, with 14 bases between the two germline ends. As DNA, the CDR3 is TGCAGTGCTAGGGGGGTATCGACATACACTGAAGCTTTCTTT. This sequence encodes CSARGVSTYTEAFF.

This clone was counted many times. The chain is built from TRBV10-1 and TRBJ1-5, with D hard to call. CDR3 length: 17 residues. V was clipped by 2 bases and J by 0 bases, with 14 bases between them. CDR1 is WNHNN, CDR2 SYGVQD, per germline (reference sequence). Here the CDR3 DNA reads TGCGCCAGCAGTGAGGACTCCCGGGGTTATAGCAATCAGCCCCAGCATTTT. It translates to CASSEDSRGYSNQPQHF.

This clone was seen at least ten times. The CDR3 DNA is TGTGCCTGGACCCTAACGAGGGGGCTCTACGAGCAGTACTTC. It codes for CAWTLTRGLYEQYF. This sequence joins TRBV30 and TRBJ2-7; 7 bases are a match to TRBD1. The junction had 9 bases not matched to a gene; V was cut back by 4 bases and J by 3 bases. CDR1 and CDR2 (germline): GTSNPN, SVGIG (reference sequence). The length of the CDR3 is 14 residues.

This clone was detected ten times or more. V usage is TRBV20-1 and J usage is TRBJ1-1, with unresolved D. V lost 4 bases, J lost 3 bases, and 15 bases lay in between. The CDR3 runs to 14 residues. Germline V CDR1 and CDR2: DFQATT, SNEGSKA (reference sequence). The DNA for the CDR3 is TGCAGTGCTACCCCCGACGGGGTCTACACTGAAGCTTTCTTT. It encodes CSATPDGVYTEAFF.

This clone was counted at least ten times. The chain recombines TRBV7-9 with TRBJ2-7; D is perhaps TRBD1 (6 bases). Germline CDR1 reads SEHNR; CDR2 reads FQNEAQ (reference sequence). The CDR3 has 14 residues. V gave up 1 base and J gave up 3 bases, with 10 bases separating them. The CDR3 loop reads CASSLVNRDYEQYF. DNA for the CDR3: TGTGCCAGCAGCTTAGTGAACAGGGACTACGAGCAGTACTTC. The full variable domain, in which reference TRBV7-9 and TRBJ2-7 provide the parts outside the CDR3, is DTGVSQNPRHKITKRGQNVTFRCDPISEHNRLYWYRQTLGQGPEFLTYFQNEAQLEKSRLLSDRFSAERPKGSFSTLEIQRTEQGDSAMYLCASSLVNRDYEQYFGPGTRLTVT.

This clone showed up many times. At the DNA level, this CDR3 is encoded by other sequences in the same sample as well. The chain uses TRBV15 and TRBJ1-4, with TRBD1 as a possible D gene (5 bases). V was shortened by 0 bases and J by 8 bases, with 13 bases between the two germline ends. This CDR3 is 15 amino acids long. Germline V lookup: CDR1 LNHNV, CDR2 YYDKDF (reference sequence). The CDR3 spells CATSRDPRVEEKLFF. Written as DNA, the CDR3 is TGTGCCACCAGCAGAGATCCCAGGGTAGAGGAAAAACTGTTTTTT.

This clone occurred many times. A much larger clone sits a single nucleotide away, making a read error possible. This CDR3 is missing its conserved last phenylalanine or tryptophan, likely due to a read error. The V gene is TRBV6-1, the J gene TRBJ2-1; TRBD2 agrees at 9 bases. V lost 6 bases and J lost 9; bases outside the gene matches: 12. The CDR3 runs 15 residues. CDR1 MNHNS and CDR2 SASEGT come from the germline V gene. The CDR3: CASSPTSGALSEQFL. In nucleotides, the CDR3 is TGTGCCAGCAGCCCGACTAGCGGAGCTCTCAGTGAGCAGTTCCTC.

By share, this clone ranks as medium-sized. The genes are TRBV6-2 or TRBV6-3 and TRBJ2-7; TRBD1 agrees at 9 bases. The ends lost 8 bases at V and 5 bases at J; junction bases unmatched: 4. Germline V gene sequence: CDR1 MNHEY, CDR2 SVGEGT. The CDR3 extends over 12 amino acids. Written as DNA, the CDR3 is TGTGCCAGCTGGGACAGGGAGGACGAGCAGTACTTC. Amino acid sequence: CASWDREDEQYF.

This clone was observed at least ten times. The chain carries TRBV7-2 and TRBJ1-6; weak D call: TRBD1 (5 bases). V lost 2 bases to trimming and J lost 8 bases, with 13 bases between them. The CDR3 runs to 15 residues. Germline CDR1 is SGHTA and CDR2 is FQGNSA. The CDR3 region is CASSLTGGLDSPLHF. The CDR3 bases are TGTGCCAGCAGCTTAACAGGAGGATTGGATTCACCCCTCCACTTT. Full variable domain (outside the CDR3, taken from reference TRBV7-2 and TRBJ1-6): GAGVSQSPSNKVTEKGKDVELRCDPISGHTALYWYRQSLGQGLEFLIYFQGNSAPDKSGLPSDRFSAERTGGSVSTLTIQRTQQEDSAVYLCASSLTGGLDSPLHFGNGTRLTVT.

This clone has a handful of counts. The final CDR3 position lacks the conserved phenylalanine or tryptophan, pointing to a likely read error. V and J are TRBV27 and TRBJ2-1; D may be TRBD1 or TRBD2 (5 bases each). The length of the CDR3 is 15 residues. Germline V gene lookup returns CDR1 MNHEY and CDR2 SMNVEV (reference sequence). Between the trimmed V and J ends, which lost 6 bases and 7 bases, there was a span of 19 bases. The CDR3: CASSLDTGTGNEQFL. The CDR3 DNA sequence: TGTGCCAGCAGCCTTGATACAGGAACGGGAAATGAGCAGTTCCTC.

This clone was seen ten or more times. This chain's CDR3 is CASSPETEGASEQYF. The CDR3 DNA sequence: TGCGCCAGCAGCCCCGAGACCGAGGGGGCTTCCGAGCAGTACTTC. The rearrangement links TRBV4-3 to TRBJ2-7; 7 nucleotides align to TRBD1. Germline CDR1 is LGHNA and CDR2 is YSLEER. The CDR3 has 15 amino acids. Trimming took 4 bases from V and 6 from J; bases not matched to a gene: 12.

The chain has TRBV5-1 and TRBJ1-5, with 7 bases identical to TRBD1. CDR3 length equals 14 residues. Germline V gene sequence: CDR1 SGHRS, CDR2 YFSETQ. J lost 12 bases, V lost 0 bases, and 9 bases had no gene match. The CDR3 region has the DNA TGCGCCAGCAGCTTGGGGGCAGAGACAGGGCACCAGCATTTT. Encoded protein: CASSLGAETGHQHF.

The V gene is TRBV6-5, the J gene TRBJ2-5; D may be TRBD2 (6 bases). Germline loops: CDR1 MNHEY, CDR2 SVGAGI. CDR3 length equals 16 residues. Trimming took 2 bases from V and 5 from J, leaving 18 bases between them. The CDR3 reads CASSYPRRGWRETQYF. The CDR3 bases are TGTGCCAGCAGTTACCCCCGACGGGGGTGGAGGGAGACCCAGTACTTC.

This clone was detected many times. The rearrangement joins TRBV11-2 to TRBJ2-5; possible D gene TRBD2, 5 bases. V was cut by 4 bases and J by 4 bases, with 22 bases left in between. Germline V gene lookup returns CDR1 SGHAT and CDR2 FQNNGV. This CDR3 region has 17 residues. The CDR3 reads CASSSHPPGSAGETQYF. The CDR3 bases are TGTGCCAGCAGCTCACACCCACCAGGTTCCGCGGGAGAGACCCAGTACTTC.

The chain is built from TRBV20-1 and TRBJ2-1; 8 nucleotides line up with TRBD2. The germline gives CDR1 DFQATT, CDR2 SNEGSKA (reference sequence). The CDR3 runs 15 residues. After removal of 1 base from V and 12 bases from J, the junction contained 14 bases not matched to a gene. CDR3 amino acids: CSARVALAETGAQFF. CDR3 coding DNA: TGCAGTGCTAGAGTGGCACTAGCGGAGACCGGAGCGCAGTTCTTC.

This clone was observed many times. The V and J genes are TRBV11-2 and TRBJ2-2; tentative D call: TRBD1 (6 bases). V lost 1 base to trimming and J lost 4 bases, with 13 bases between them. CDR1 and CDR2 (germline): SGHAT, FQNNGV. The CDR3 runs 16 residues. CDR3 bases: TGTGCCAGCAGCTTAGGTCCAGTCAGGGGCACCGGGGAGCTGTTTTTT. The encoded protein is CASSLGPVRGTGELFF.

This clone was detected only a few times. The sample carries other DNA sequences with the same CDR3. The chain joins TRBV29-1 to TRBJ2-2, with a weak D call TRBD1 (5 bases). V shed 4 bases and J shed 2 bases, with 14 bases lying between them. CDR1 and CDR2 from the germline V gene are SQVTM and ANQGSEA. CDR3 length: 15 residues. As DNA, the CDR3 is TGCAGCGTTGCCAGCCAGGGTACTAACACCGGGGAGCTGTTTTTT. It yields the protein CSVASQGTNTGELFF.

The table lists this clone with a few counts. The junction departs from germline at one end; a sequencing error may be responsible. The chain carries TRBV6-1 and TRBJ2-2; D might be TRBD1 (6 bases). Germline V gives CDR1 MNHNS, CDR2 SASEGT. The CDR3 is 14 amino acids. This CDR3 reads CASSQGRDTGEPFF. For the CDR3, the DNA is TGTGCCAGCAGTCAGGGTAGGGACACCGGGGAGCCGTTTTTT.

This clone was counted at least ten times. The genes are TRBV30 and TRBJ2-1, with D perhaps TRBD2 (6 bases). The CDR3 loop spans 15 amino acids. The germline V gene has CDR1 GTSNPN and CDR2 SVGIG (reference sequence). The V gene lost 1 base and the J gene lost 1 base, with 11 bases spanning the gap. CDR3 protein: CAWSARGSSYNEQFF. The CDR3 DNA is TGTGCCTGGAGTGCCCGGGGGTCTTCCTACAATGAGCAGTTCTTC.

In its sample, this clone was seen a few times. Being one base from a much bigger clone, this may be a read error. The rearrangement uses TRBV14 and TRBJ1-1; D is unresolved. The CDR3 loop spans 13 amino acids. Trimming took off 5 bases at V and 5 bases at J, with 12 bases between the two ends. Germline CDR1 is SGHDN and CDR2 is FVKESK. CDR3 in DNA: TGTGCCAGCAGCACCTACACAAAAACTGAAGCTTTCTTT. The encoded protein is CASSTYTKTEAFF. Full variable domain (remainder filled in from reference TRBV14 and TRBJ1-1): EAGVTQFPSHSVIEKGQTVTLRCDPISGHDNLYWYRRVMGKEIKFLLHFVKESKQDESGMPNNRFLAERTGGTYSTLKVQPAELEDSGVYFCASSTYTKTEAFFGQGTRLTVV.

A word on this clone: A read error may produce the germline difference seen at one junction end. Here the CDR3 reads CASSAPISTATEYF. The CDR3, as DNA: TGTGCCAGTAGTGCGCCCATTAGCACCGCTACGGAGTATTTT. The rearrangement joins TRBV19 to TRBJ2-3; D is uncertain. The CDR3 spans 14 residues. Germline V gives CDR1 LNHDA, CDR2 SQIVND (reference sequence).

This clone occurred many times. The CDR3 reads CASSLGGWTGPQLGGYTF. The CDR3 nucleotides are TGTGCCAGCAGCTTAGGGGGGTGGACAGGGCCCCAATTGGGGGGCTACACCTTC. The rearrangement joins TRBV7-8 to TRBJ1-2; 8 positions agree with TRBD1. Germline CDR1 reads SGHVS; CDR2 reads FQNEAQ. The CDR3 covers 18 residues. The V and J ends lost 1 base and 8 bases, in that order; junction bases with no gene match: 18.

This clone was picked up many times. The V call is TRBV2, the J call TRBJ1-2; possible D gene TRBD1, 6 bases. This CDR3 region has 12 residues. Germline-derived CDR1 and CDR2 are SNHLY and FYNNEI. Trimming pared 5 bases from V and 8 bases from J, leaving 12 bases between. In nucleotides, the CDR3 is TGTGCCAGCAGTACAGGGCGGGAGGGCTACACCTTC. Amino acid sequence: CASSTGREGYTF. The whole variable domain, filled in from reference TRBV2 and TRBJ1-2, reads EPEVTQTPSHQVTQMGQEVILRCVPISNHLYFYWYRQILGQKVEFLVSFYNNEISEKSEIFDDQFSVERPDGSNFTLKIRSTKLEDSAMYFCASSTGREGYTFGSGTRLTVV.

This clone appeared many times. The CDR3 here is CASSQEGQETNEKLFF. CDR3 DNA: TGTGCCAGCAGCCAAGAGGGACAGGAAACTAATGAAAAACTGTTTTTT. This chain uses TRBV3-1 with TRBJ1-4; 8 bases align to TRBD1. Germline lookup yields CDR1 LGHDT and CDR2 YNNKEL (reference sequence). Trimming removed 0 bases from V and 1 base from J; junction bases left unmatched: 1. This CDR3 spans 16 amino acids.

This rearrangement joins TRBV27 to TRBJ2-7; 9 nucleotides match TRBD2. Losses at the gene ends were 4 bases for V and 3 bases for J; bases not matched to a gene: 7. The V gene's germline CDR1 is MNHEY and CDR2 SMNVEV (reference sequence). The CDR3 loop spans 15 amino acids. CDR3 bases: TGTGCCAGCAGTTCCCTAGCGGGAATTGGCTACGAGCAGTACTTC. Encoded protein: CASSSLAGIGYEQYF.

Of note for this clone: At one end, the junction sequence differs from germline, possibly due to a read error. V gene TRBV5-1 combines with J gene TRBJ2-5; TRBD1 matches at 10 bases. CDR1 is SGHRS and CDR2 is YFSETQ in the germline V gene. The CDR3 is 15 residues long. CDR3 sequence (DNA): TGCGCCAGCAGCTTGGGGGACAGGGGAGGAGATACCCAATACTTC. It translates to CASSLGDRGGDTQYF.

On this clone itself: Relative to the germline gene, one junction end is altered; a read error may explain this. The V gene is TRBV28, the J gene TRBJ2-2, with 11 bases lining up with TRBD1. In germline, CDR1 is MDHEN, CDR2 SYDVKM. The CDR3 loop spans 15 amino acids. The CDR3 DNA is TGTGCCAGCAGTTCCGGGGACAGGGGGATCGGGGATCTGTTTTTT. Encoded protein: CASSSGDRGIGDLFF.

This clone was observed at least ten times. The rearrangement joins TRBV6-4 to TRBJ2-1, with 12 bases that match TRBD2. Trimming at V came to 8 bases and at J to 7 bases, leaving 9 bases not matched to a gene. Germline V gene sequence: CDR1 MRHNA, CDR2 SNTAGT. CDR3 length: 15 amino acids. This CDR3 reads CASSLAGGTENEQFF. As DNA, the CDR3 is TGTGCCAGCTCACTAGCGGGAGGTACTGAGAATGAGCAGTTCTTC.

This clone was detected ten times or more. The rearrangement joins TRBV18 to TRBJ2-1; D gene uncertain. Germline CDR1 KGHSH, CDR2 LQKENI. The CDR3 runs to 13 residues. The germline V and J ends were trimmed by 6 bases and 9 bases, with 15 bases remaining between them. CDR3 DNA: TGTGCCAGCTCCGATCTAGTAGCTGCTGAGCAGTTCTTC. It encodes CASSDLVAAEQFF.

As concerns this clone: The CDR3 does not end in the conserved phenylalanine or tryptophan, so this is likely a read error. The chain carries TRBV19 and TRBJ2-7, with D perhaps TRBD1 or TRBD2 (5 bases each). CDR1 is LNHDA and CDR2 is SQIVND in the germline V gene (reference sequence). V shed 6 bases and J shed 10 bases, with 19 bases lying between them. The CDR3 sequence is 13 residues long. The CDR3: CASRGVAAGDQYL. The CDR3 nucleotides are TGTGCCAGTAGGGGGGTCGCGGCGGGCGATCAGTACTTG.

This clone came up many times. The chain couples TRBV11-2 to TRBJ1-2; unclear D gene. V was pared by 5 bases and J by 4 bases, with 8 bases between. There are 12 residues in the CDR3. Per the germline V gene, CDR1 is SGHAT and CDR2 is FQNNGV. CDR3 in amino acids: CASSASSYGYTF. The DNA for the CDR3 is TGTGCCAGCAGCGCGTCAAGCTATGGCTACACCTTC.